A selection of T cell receptor beta chains follows, all from one sample in a study of regulatory T cells in long-lasting Graves disease. TCRdb re-derived calls from the multiplex PCR reads in MiXCR, one entry per CDR3 protein. The table records 400,000 to 450,000 distinct CDR3 sequences, roughly 15% of them present only once. This sample was shared with a second study, whose subject was T cells in Graves' hyperthyroidism and ophthalmopathy.

This specimen consisted of peripheral blood mononuclear cells (PBMCs), obtained at new diagnosis, from a patient treated with antithyroid drugs. All receptors derive from a woman aged 25 to 45 with Graves disease. The CDR3 runs from the conserved cysteine through the conserved F or W. D genes are given only for firm matches. Some rows mark clone size as missing; the rest say once, few, many or name a class of expanded clone.

D gene	J gene	V gene	clone size	CDR3 DNA	CDR3 protein
NA	TRBJ2-1	TRBV24-1	many	TGTGCCACCAGTGTACCCGGGACCAGAAACAATGAGCAGTTCTTC	CATSVPGTRNNEQFF
TRBD2	TRBJ2-5	TRBV7-3	NA	TGTGCCAGCAGCTTATTTCCGACTAGCGGGAGGCACCCCTCCTCACAAGAGACCCAGTACTTC	CASSLFPTSGRHPSSQETQYF
NA	TRBJ1-6	TRBV14	NA	TGTGCCAGCAGCCAAGACACAGGGTGGTATTCACCCCTCCACTTT	CASSQDTGWYSPLHF
TRBD2	TRBJ2-2	TRBV27	many	TGTGCCAGCAGTCCGGGGACTAGCCCGACCACCGGGGAGCTGTTTTTT	CASSPGTSPTTGELFF
TRBD1	TRBJ2-3	TRBV14	few	TGTGCCAGCAGCCAAAACCGGGACAGGGGATTAGATACGCAGTATTTT	CASSQNRDRGLDTQYF
TRBD2	TRBJ2-2	TRBV6-1	many	TGTGCCAGCGGGAGCGGGAGGACTTCGTCCACCGGGGAGCTGTTTTTT	CASGSGRTSSTGELFF
NA	TRBJ2-7	TRBV6-9	NA	TGTGCCAGCAGTTTTCTGGGGGGGCGCGAGCAGTACTTC	CASSFLGGREQYF
TRBD1	TRBJ1-1	TRBV12-3/TRBV12-4	NA	TGTGCCAGCAGTCCTAGACAGGGGGCGCGGACTGAAGCTTTCTTT	CASSPRQGARTEAFF
NA	TRBJ2-4	TRBV28	many	TGTGCCAGCAGTTTAGGCGGAATGGAGTGGGCCAAAAACATTCAGTACTTC	CASSLGGMEWAKNIQYF
NA	TRBJ1-1	TRBV7-9	few	TGTGCCAGCAGCCCCGGGGGGGGCTTTAACACTGAAGCTTTCTTT	CASSPGGGFNTEAFF
TRBD2	TRBJ2-1	TRBV11-3	NA	TGTGCCAGCAGCTTAGATTCGGGCGGGGGATACAATGAGCAGTTCTTC	CASSLDSGGGYNEQFF
TRBD2	TRBJ2-7	TRBV7-9	many	TGTGCCAGCAGCCGCGGCGGGGGTAGCGGGAGTTTGTACGAGCAGTACTTC	CASSRGGGSGSLYEQYF
NA	TRBJ2-7	TRBV29-1	once	TGCAGCGTTGAAGAAGTGAGTGGAGAGCAGTACTTC	CSVEEVSGEQYF
NA	TRBJ1-1	TRBV5-6	NA	TGTGCCAGCAGTTTCTCCAGGGCGCGACAGACGAACACTGAAGCTTTCTTT	CASSFSRARQTNTEAFF
NA	TRBJ2-3	TRBV29-1	many	TGCAGCGTTGAAGCCCACCGCCAGAGCGGCTTACGCACAGATACGCAGTATTTT	CSVEAHRQSGLRTDTQYF
NA	TRBJ2-2	TRBV20-1	few	TGCAGTGCTAGTCCGGGGGTTTACACCGGGGAGCTGTTTTTT	CSASPGVYTGELFF
TRBD2	TRBJ2-7	TRBV3-1	many	TGTGCCAGCAGCCAAGGACTAGCGCCTTCCTACGAGCAGTACTTC	CASSQGLAPSYEQYF
TRBD2	TRBJ2-3	TRBV20-1	many	TGCAGTGCTAGAGATACCAAAATAACTGGGACTAGCGGGAGCGCAGATACGCAGTATTTT	CSARDTKITGTSGSADTQYF
NA	TRBJ2-5	TRBV5-1	many	TGCGCCAGCAGCTTGCTGGGGCAGTCGGAAGAGACCCAGTACTTC	CASSLLGQSEETQYF
TRBD2	TRBJ2-5	TRBV20-1	many	TGCAGTGCTAGAGGGCAGCCCCTAGCGGGAGACCAAGAGACCCAGTACTTC	CSARGQPLAGDQETQYF
TRBD2	TRBJ2-3	TRBV6-1	few	TGTGCCAGCAGGCAGCGGGAGGTGAGGGATACGCAGTATTTT	CASRQREVRDTQYF
NA	TRBJ2-1	TRBV3-1	many	TGTGCCAGCAGCCCTACCCGGGTGGGGATTTACAATGAGCAGTTCTTC	CASSPTRVGIYNEQFF
NA	TRBJ1-1	TRBV19	few	TGTGCCAGTAAGGTATTGGGGACTGAAGCTTTCTTT	CASKVLGTEAFF
NA	TRBJ1-1	TRBV28	many	TGTGCCAGCAGGGAATTCAGGGTGGGGTACACTGAAGCTTTCTTT	CASREFRVGYTEAFF
NA	TRBJ2-1	TRBV29-1	NA	TGCAGCGTTGAGGTCCCGGTCGCTAGCTCTTACAATGAGCAGTTCTTC	CSVEVPVASSYNEQFF
TRBD2	TRBJ2-5	TRBV5-8	many	TGTGCCAGCACCCCGGGAGAGACTAGCGGGGCTGGGGAGACCCAGTACTTC	CASTPGETSGAGETQYF
NA	TRBJ1-1	TRBV6-2/TRBV6-3	many	TGTGCCAGCAGTTACTCGACAGAAGCTTTCTTT	CASSYSTEAFF
TRBD2	TRBJ2-3	TRBV2	many	TGTGCCAGCAGTGATGCGGCGGGAGGAGCAGATACGCAGTATTTT	CASSDAAGGADTQYF
NA	TRBJ2-3	TRBV24-1	many	TGTGCCACCAGTGATCCCTCAGACCAAACGAAGTATTTT	CATSDPSDQTKYF
NA	TRBJ2-2	TRBV3-2	NA	TGTGCCAGCGGCCTTATCGGGACCGGGGAGCTGTTTTTT	CASGLIGTGELFF
NA	TRBJ2-1	TRBV2	few	TGTGCCAGCAGCGTCCCCGGGACAAGGTACAATGAGCAGTTCTTC	CASSVPGTRYNEQFF
NA	TRBJ2-2	TRBV5-1	many	TGTGCCAGCAGCTTGGCTAGGAACACCGGGGAGCTGTTTTTT	CASSLARNTGELFF
TRBD2	TRBJ2-5	TRBV28	NA	TGTGCCAGCAGACTGCGGAGGGGTGGCGGGGCGGGAGGAAGGGAGACCCAGTACTTC	CASRLRRGGGAGGRETQYF
NA	TRBJ2-7	TRBV5-6	many	TGTGCCAGCAGCCTGCCAACAGAAGCCTACGAGCAGTACTTC	CASSLPTEAYEQYF
NA	TRBJ2-7	TRBV3-1	NA	TGTGCCAGCAGCCCTCGGGCTAGCGAGAGCTCCTACGAGCAGTACTTC	CASSPRASESSYEQYF
NA	TRBJ2-1	TRBV28	many	TGTGCCACAAATAGCGGAAGCTCCTACAATGAGCAGTTCTTC	CATNSGSSYNEQFF
NA	TRBJ2-6	TRBV12-3/TRBV12-4	few	TGTGCCAGCAGTTTAGTTGAGGGGAACTCTGGGGCCAACGTCCTGACTTTC	CASSLVEGNSGANVLTF
TRBD1	TRBJ2-6	TRBV3-1	NA	TGTGCCAGCAGCCAAGTCTTTGCGACAGGGCCCCTCCCTGGGGCCAACGTCCTGACTTTC	CASSQVFATGPLPGANVLTF
TRBD1	TRBJ2-7	TRBV2	many	TGTGCCAGCAGTACCGGGACAGGTTTCCACGAGCAGTACTTC	CASSTGTGFHEQYF
NA	TRBJ2-1	TRBV9	few	TGTGCCAGCAGCGAGCCAGCGGAGTCCTACAATGAGCAGTTCTTC	CASSEPAESYNEQFF
TRBD1	TRBJ2-1	TRBV27	NA	TGTGCCAGCAGTCCACTAGGGACAGGGGAGACTTCGCAGTTCTTC	CASSPLGTGETSQFF
NA	TRBJ1-1	TRBV28	many	TGTGCCAGCAGTTTCCTTGACAGACCTGAAGCTTTCTTT	CASSFLDRPEAFF
NA	TRBJ2-6	TRBV4-3	NA	TGCGCCAGCAGCCAAGATCGGGGGACAGTGCACTCTGGGGCCAACGTCCTGACTTTC	CASSQDRGTVHSGANVLTF
TRBD1	TRBJ2-7	TRBV27	many	TGTGCCAGCAGTTTGCGGGACAGGGTATACGAGCAGTACTTC	CASSLRDRVYEQYF
NA	TRBJ2-1	TRBV14	many	TGTGCCAGCAGCGTACGAGGTATTAGGAATGAGCAGTTCTTC	CASSVRGIRNEQFF
NA	TRBJ1-2	TRBV2	many	TGTGCCAGCAGTGAAGTGGACAGCACTGCCAACTATGGCTACACCTTC	CASSEVDSTANYGYTF
NA	TRBJ2-3	TRBV14	few	TGTGCCAGCAGCCGGGCAGGGAACCCCACAGATACGCAGTATTTT	CASSRAGNPTDTQYF
NA	TRBJ2-7	TRBV6-2/TRBV6-3	NA	TGTGCCAGCAGTTACGAGACCGAGCAGTACTTC	CASSYETEQYF
TRBD1	TRBJ1-2	TRBV4-2	few	TGTGCCAGCAGCCAAGTTCAAACTGACAGGGATGGCTACACCTTC	CASSQVQTDRDGYTF
NA	TRBJ1-6	TRBV6-2/TRBV6-3	NA	TGTGCCACTACTCCTTGGGGGTCCTATAATTCACCCCTCCACTTT	CATTPWGSYNSPLHF